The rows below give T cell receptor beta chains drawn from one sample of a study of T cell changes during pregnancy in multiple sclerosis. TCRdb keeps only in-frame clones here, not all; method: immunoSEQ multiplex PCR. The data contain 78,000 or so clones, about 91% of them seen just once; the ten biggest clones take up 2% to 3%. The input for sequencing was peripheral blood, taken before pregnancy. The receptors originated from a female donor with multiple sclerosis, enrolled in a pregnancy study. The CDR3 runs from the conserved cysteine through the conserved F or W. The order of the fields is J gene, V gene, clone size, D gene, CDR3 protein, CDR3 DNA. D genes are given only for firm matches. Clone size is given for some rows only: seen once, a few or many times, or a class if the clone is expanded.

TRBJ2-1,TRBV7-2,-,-,CASSPQGPPYNEQFF,TGTGCCAGCAGCCCGCAGGGGCCACCTTACAATGAGCAGTTCTTC
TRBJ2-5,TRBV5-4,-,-,CASSTPDSETQYF,TGTGCCAGCAGCACCCCGGACAGTGAGACCCAGTACTTC
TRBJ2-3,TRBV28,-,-,CASSHANDPPDTQYF,TGTGCCAGCAGCCACGCGAACGATCCTCCGGATACGCAGTATTTT
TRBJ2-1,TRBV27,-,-,CASSLALANRSPQFF,TGTGCCAGCAGTTTGGCGCTAGCGAATCGTTCACCGCAGTTCTTC
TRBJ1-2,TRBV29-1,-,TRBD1,CSVDKYRRPTGEVVYGYTF,TGCAGCGTTGATAAATATCGGAGACCTACAGGGGAGGTTGTCTATGGCTACACCTTC
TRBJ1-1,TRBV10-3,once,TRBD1,CAISYDRAEAFF,TGTGCCATCAGTTATGACAGGGCTGAAGCTTTCTTT
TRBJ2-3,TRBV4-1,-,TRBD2,CASSQVGGGRSDTQYF,TGCGCCAGCAGCCAAGTTGGGGGAGGGAGGTCAGATACGCAGTATTTT
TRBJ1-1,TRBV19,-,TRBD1,CASREGATEAFF,TGTGCCAGTAGAGAGGGGGCGACTGAAGCTTTCTTT
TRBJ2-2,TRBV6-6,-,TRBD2,CASSYSNGGRAGELFF,TGTGCCAGCAGTTACTCTAACGGCGGGAGGGCCGGGGAGCTGTTTTTT
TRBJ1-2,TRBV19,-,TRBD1,CASSSGAGGRGYTF,TGTGCCAGTAGTTCAGGCGCAGGGGGCAGAGGCTACACCTTC
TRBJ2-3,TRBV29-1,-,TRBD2,CSVKFISGRHPDTQYF,TGCAGCGTAAAATTCATTAGCGGGAGGCACCCAGATACGCAGTATTTT
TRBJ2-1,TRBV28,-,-,CASSFSVEQFF,TGTGCCAGCAGTTTCAGTGTGGAGCAGTTCTTC
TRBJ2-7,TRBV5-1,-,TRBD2,CASSSGLAGSYEQYF,TGCGCCAGCAGTTCGGGACTAGCGGGCTCCTACGAGCAGTACTTC
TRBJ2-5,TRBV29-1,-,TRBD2,CSVREGRETQYF,TGCAGCGTTCGGGAGGGGAGGGAGACCCAGTACTTC
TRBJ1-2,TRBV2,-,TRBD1,CASGQGSIMGGYTF,TGTGCCTCTGGACAGGGGAGTATTATGGGTGGCTACACCTTC